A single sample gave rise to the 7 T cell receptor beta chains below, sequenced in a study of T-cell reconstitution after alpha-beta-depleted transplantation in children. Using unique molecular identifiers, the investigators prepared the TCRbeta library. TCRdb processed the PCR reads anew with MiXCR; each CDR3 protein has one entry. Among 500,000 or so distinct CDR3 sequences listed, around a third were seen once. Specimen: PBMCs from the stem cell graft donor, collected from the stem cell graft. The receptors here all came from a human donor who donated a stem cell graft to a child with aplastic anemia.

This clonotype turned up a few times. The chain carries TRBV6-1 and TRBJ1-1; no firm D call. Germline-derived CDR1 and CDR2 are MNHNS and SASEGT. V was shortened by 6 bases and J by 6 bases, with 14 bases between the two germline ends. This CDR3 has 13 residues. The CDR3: CASSPKSFAEAFF. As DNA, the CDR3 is TGTGCCAGCAGCCCTAAATCATTCGCTGAAGCTTTCTTT.

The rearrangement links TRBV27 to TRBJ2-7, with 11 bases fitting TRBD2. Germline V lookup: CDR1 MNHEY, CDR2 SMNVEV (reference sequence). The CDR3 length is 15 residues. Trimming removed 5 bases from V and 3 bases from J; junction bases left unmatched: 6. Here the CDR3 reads CASSNPGLAVYEQYF. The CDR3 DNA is TGTGCCAGCAGTAACCCGGGACTAGCGGTCTACGAGCAGTACTTC.

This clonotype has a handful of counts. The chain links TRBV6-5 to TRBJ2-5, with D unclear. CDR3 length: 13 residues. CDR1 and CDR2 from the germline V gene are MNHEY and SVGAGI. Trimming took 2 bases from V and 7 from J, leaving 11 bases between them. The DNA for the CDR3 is TGTGCCAGCAGTTACACACTTGAGAGGACCCAGTACTTC. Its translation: CASSYTLERTQYF.

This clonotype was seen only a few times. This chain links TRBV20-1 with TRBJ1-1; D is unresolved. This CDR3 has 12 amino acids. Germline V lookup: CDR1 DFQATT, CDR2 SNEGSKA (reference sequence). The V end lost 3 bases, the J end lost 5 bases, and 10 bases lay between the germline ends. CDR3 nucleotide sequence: TGCAGTGCTAGTTCGGGTAGGACTGAAGCTTTCTTT. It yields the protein CSASSGRTEAFF.

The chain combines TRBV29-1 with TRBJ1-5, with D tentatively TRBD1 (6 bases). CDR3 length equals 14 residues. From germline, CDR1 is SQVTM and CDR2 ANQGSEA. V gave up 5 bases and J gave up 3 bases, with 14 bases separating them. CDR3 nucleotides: TGCAGCGTTAGCGAAGGGGGGTTCAATCAGCCCCAGCATTTT. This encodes CSVSEGGFNQPQHF.

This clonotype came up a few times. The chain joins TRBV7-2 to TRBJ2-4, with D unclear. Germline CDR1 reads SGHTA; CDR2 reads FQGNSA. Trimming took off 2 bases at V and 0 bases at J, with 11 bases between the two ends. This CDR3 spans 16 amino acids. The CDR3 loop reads CASSLFSELAKNIQYF. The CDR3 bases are TGTGCCAGCAGCTTATTTTCCGAGTTAGCCAAAAACATTCAGTACTTC.

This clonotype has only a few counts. Here the CDR3 reads CASSPLKDSYSNQPQHF. The DNA of the CDR3 is TGTGCCAGCAGCCCACTAAAGGACAGTTATAGCAATCAGCCCCAGCATTTT. The chain couples TRBV7-9 to TRBJ1-5; a possible D gene is TRBD1 (6 bases). V was cut by 5 bases and J by 0 bases, with 17 bases left in between. This CDR3 comprises 17 residues. Germline-derived CDR1 and CDR2 are SEHNR and FQNEAQ (reference sequence).